Shown below are 22 T cell receptor beta chains from a single sample sequenced in a study of shared clonotypes between healthy human individuals. TCRdb's table, derived via immunoSEQ multiplex PCR, lists solely in-frame clones and lacks some. The sample carries approximately 720,000 clones, roughly 70% recorded once. The sample was memory CD4+ T cells sorted from blood. Subset indicated: CD45RA-negative fraction. These receptors were taken from a woman in her twenties or thirties in good health.

This chain joins TRBV28 and TRBJ2-7; 12 nucleotides line up with TRBD2. J gave up 6 bases and V 6 bases, and 6 bases lay outside the gene matches. CDR3 length: 14 amino acids. Looked up from germline, CDR1 is MDHEN and CDR2 is SYDVKM. Here the CDR3 DNA reads TGTGCCAGCAGCACCGCGGGACTAGCGGGCGAGCAGTACTTC. It translates to CASSTAGLAGEQYF.

To note about this clone: The sample carries other DNA sequences with the same CDR3. The chain recombines TRBV10-3 with TRBJ2-1, with D perhaps matching TRBD2 (5 bases). Germline lookup yields CDR1 ENHRY and CDR2 SYGVKD. V gave up 3 bases and J gave up 7 bases, with 7 bases separating them. The CDR3 totals 12 residues. The CDR3 loop reads CAISDSGNEQFF. The DNA of the CDR3 is TGTGCCATCAGTGATTCGGGGAATGAGCAGTTCTTC.

This chain joins TRBV11-2 and TRBJ2-3, with 14 positions matching TRBD2. The J segment lost 4 bases and the V segment lost 6 bases, leaving 3 bases of the junction unmatched. CDR1 and CDR2 (germline): SGHAT, FQNNGV. The CDR3 sequence is 15 residues long. The CDR3 is CASRTTSGRADTQYF. CDR3 coding DNA: TGTGCCAGCAGAACGACTAGCGGGAGGGCAGATACGCAGTATTTT.

As concerns this clone: Other DNA sequences in the sample encode the same CDR3. The chain uses TRBV2 and TRBJ1-3; 8 nucleotides match TRBD1. Per the germline V gene, CDR1 is SNHLY and CDR2 is FYNNEI. The CDR3 contains 15 residues. The V segment lost 4 bases and the J segment 4 bases; nucleotides outside the gene matches: 6. Written as DNA, the CDR3 is TGTGCCAGCAGTGCCCAGGGGGCGAAAGGAAACACCATATATTTT. Its protein product is CASSAQGAKGNTIYF.

This clone was counted a single time. The chain employs TRBV25-1 and TRBJ1-2; D perhaps matches TRBD1 (5 bases). The CDR3 spans 13 residues. Trimming took 5 bases from V and 3 from J, leaving 10 bases between them. Germline lookup yields CDR1 MGHDK and CDR2 SYGVNS. Written as DNA, the CDR3 is TGTGCCAGCAGTAGGGGCTGGGACTATGGCTACACCTTC. Translating gives CASSRGWDYGYTF.

In its sample, this clone was seen once. The chain uses TRBV4-2 and TRBJ2-7; D gene ambiguous. The CDR3 extends over 14 amino acids. Between the trimmed V and J ends, which lost 0 bases and 1 base, there was a span of 7 bases. The germline V gene has CDR1 LGHNA and CDR2 YNFKEQ. The CDR3 bases are TGTGCCAGCAGCCAAGACCGCGAATCCTACGAGCAGTACTTC. Amino acid sequence: CASSQDRESYEQYF.

This chain links TRBV27 with TRBJ2-3; tentatively, D is TRBD1 (7 bases). The CDR3 extends over 13 amino acids. V lost 8 bases to trimming and J lost 10 bases, with 19 bases between them. Per the germline V gene, CDR1 is MNHEY and CDR2 is SMNVEV (reference sequence). This chain's CDR3 is CASVKGGTGAQYF. The CDR3 DNA reads as TGTGCCAGCGTCAAGGGGGGTACAGGGGCGCAGTATTTT.

Concerning this clone itself: This CDR3 is also generated by other DNA sequences in the sample. The chain employs TRBV18 and TRBJ2-7; D is unresolved. Trimming removed 1 base from V and 3 bases from J, with 4 bases in between. The CDR3 consists of 12 residues. Per germline, CDR1 KGHSH and CDR2 LQKENI. The CDR3 DNA follows: TGTGCCAGCTCACCACAGAGCTACGAGCAGTACTTC. It yields the protein CASSPQSYEQYF.

The chain links TRBV7-9 to TRBJ1-2, with 8 bases that match TRBD1. The trim removed 5 bases at V and 8 bases at J, leaving 13 bases unmatched. Per the germline V gene, CDR1 is SEHNR and CDR2 is FQNEAQ (reference sequence). This CDR3 region has 15 residues. The CDR3 sequence: CASSPWDRPRGGYTF. DNA for the CDR3: TGTGCCAGCAGCCCCTGGGACAGGCCAAGGGGCGGCTACACCTTC. The full variable domain, rest sourced from reference TRBV7-9 and TRBJ1-2, is DTGVSQNPRHKITKRGQNVTFRCDPISEHNRLYWYRQTLGQGPEFLTYFQNEAQLEKSRLLSDRFSAERPKGSFSTLEIQRTEQGDSAMYLCASSPWDRPRGGYTFGSGTRLTVV.

This chain links TRBV10-3 with TRBJ2-5; 10 nucleotides match TRBD1. The junction had 9 bases not matched to a gene; V was cut back by 6 bases and J by 5 bases. CDR3 size: 15 residues. CDR1 and CDR2 (germline): ENHRY, SYGVKD. CDR3 nucleotides: TGTGCCATCAGGCCATCGGACAGGGGGGAGGAGACCCAGTACTTC. Residues: CAIRPSDRGEETQYF.

The rearrangement links TRBV29-1 to TRBJ2-3; D possibly corresponds to TRBD2 (6 bases). The V and J ends lost 4 bases and 3 bases respectively, with 23 bases between them. CDR1 is SQVTM, CDR2 ANQGSEA, per germline. This CDR3 comprises 17 residues. The CDR3: CSVAVTGVMVGTDTQYF. CDR3 nucleotides: TGCAGCGTTGCCGTTACGGGAGTAATGGTGGGTACAGATACGCAGTATTTT.

This clone was observed a single time. The V call is TRBV6-5, the J call TRBJ2-7; TRBD2 agrees at 13 bases. The CDR3 is made up of 14 amino acids. With 6 bases clipped from V and 5 bases from J, the junction kept 4 bases outside the gene matches. Germline assignment: CDR1 MNHEY and CDR2 SVGAGI. CDR3 DNA: TGTGCCAGCAGACTAGCGGGAGGGCCCCACGAGCAGTACTTC. It encodes CASRLAGGPHEQYF.

The V and J genes are TRBV29-1 and TRBJ2-6; D gene unclear. Germline-derived CDR1 and CDR2 are SQVTM and ANQGSEA. The V gene lost 4 bases and the J gene lost 0 bases, with 7 bases spanning the gap. This CDR3 is 14 amino acids long. Written as DNA, the CDR3 is TGCAGCGTTGTGGGGTACTCTGGGGCCAACGTCCTGACTTTC. Its translation: CSVVGYSGANVLTF.

J is TRBJ2-7 and V is TRBV5-4; D unresolved. CDR3 length: 16 amino acids. Looked up from germline, CDR1 is SGHNT and CDR2 is YYREEE (reference sequence). Trimming stripped 3 bases from V and 0 bases from J, with 16 bases between. CDR3 nucleotide sequence: TGTGCCAGCAGCTCAGGTGGGGTTTTCAGCTCCTACGAGCAGTACTTC. It translates to CASSSGGVFSSYEQYF.

The rearrangement uses TRBV7-2 and TRBJ1-3; D not resolved. CDR3 size: 17 residues. Germline-derived CDR1 and CDR2 are SGHTA and FQGNSA. Trimming took off 4 bases at V and 0 bases at J, with 16 bases between the two ends. CDR3 sequence reads: CASSSPHRAASGNTIYF. In DNA, the CDR3 is TGTGCCAGCAGCTCCCCCCACCGGGCCGCCTCTGGAAACACCATATATTTT.

The chain is built from TRBV28 and TRBJ2-4, with TRBD1 identical over 12 bases. The V segment lost 6 bases and the J segment 0 bases; nucleotides outside the gene matches: 6. The germline V gene encodes CDR1 MDHEN and CDR2 SYDVKM. The CDR3 sequence is 17 residues long. CDR3 sequence reads: CASRGTGGGLAKNIQYF. The DNA of the CDR3 is TGTGCCAGCAGGGGGACAGGGGGCGGACTAGCCAAAAACATTCAGTACTTC.

This chain uses TRBV10-1 with TRBJ2-3, with TRBD1 matching 7 bases. Germline V gene data show CDR1 as WNHNN and CDR2 as SYGVQD (reference sequence). V was pared by 6 bases and J by 0 bases, with 3 bases of the junction left unmatched. The CDR3 totals 14 residues. CDR3 loop: CASSRDSSTDTQYF. CDR3 in DNA: TGCGCCAGCAGCCGGGACAGTAGCACAGATACGCAGTATTTT.

This clone was picked up a small number of times. The J gene is TRBJ2-1, the V gene TRBV7-9; TRBD2 agrees at 14 bases. The junction had 7 bases not matched to a gene; V was cut back by 5 bases and J by 10 bases. The germline V gene encodes CDR1 SEHNR and CDR2 FQNEAQ (reference sequence). The CDR3 length is 15 residues. CDR3 region: CASSHGTSGRVEQFF. In DNA form, the CDR3 reads TGTGCCAGCAGCCACGGGACTAGCGGGAGAGTAGAGCAGTTCTTC.

This chain joins TRBV2 and TRBJ1-5; D call uncertain. The CDR3 sequence is 13 residues long. Germline CDR1 reads SNHLY; CDR2 reads FYNNEI. Trimming removed 6 bases at V and 4 bases at J, with 10 bases between. The DNA of the CDR3 is TGTGCCAGCAGAAGTATAGTAAATCAGCCCCAGCATTTT. Its protein is CASRSIVNQPQHF.

The chain joins TRBV5-1 to TRBJ1-1; D perhaps matches TRBD1 (5 bases). Germline CDR1 and CDR2: SGHRS and YFSETQ. CDR3 length: 13 residues. Trimming took 0 bases from V and 6 from J, leaving 9 bases between them. The CDR3 sequence: CASSLDGGSEAFF. In nucleotides, the CDR3 is TGCGCCAGCAGCTTGGACGGGGGATCTGAAGCTTTCTTT. Combining the CDR3 with reference TRBV5-1 and TRBJ1-1 gives the whole variable domain KAGVTQTPRYLIKTRGQQVTLSCSPISGHRSVSWYQQTPGQGLQFLFEYFSETQRNKGNFPGRFSGRQFSNSRSEMNVSTLELGDSALYLCASSLDGGSEAFFGQGTRLTVV.

The chain carries TRBV7-2 and TRBJ1-2, with TRBD1 matching over 7 bases. The germline V gene encodes CDR1 SGHTA and CDR2 FQGNSA. The CDR3 has 13 residues. Trimming removed 6 bases from V and 5 bases from J; junction bases left unmatched: 6. CDR3 in amino acids: CASRSRGGYGYTF. The CDR3 nucleotides are TGTGCCAGCAGATCCAGGGGGGGGTATGGCTACACCTTC.

This clone came up many times. The V and J genes are TRBV5-1 and TRBJ2-1, with 10 bases fitting TRBD2. Germline V gives CDR1 SGHRS, CDR2 YFSETQ. The CDR3 runs 15 residues. V dropped 6 bases and J dropped 3; count of bases not matched to a gene: 6. The CDR3 loop is CASKLAGEDYNEQFF. The CDR3 nucleotides read TGCGCCAGCAAGCTAGCGGGAGAGGACTACAATGAGCAGTTCTTC.